This record looks at one TCR beta chain sequence and its context. Its antigen is still unknown. Base qualities are not at hand, and no much larger clone is one base apart. The source of the sample is a study of T cell responses to AZD1222 COVID-19 vaccine listed by TCRdb under 2021. Notes on the research overall: TCR sequencing was performed for approximately 240 trial participants, of whom 200 to 220 were given two doses of AZD1222 and roughly 25 were given two doses of MenACWY control vaccine. Trial participants were enrolled by age into 18-55, 56-69 and 70-plus year subgroups, with around 140, 26 and 57 TCR-sequenced participants respectively.

Trimming costs V 5 bases and J 5 bases, and their ends lie 13 bases apart. Taken from the germline V gene (reference sequence), the CDR1 and CDR2 loops are SEHNR and FQNEAQ. From cysteine to phenylalanine, the CDR3 is 14 amino acids long. Only the CDR3 part of the read is kept: 42 bases, read in frame from the first base. Overall study outcomes, separate from this receptor: Participants were mostly white British and included more females than males, and it was suggested by the authors that clonal diversity may have been underestimated. In the small 56-69-year group, the increase in depth fell short of significance, most likely because of low power. Vaccine-associated CD4 TCRs spanned the whole spike protein, with dominant responses in regions 160-218 and 743-854. A significant rise in spike-specific TCR breadth and depth was observed after two AZD1222 doses relative to day 0 and relative to MenACWY recipients. Nearly half of unique spike-specific TCRs reportedly recognized epitopes outside regions mutated in the B.1.351 and B.1.1.7 variants. Because no day 14 peak-response samples were available, repertoires were characterized only after the peak T cell response. Conclusions about previously exposed vaccinees are limited, since just five or six AZD1222 recipients were seropositive for SARS-CoV-2 at baseline.

What the time point label conveys for this sample: about 28 days (+/-7) after the second vaccine dose. AZD1222 recipients given second doses at about 4 weeks or at about 12 weeks were pooled, since spike-specific TCR depth and breadth were not found to differ between the two schedules. Samples from vaccinated people were obtained from the UK trials COV001 and COV002, which included a single-blind randomized controlled phase 2/3 trial of AZD1222 (ChAdOx1 nCoV-19) in healthy adults. For TCRbeta chain sequencing, PBMC samples were collected from trial participants at day 0 and at day 28 after the second dose. The CDR3 regions of human TCRbeta chains were subjected to immunosequencing. Under the source paper's analysis protocol: TCRs in the repertoires were matched against a reference library of SARS-CoV-2-specific TCRs that had been generated with the MIRA antigen-specificity platform. Breadth was defined as the fraction of unique TCRs that were SARS-CoV-2-associated, and depth was defined as the fraction of total T cells that were SARS-CoV-2-associated. Using the MIRA data, each spike-specific TCR was mapped to the spike region that the TCR reacts to and placed in a CD4 or CD8 class. Log10-transformed breadth and depth values were compared by one-way ANOVA with Sidak's multiple comparisons tests. TCRdb stores this immuneACCESS table with in-frame sequences only. Part of the clones is absent; in the studies checked, under half of the shortfall reflects unresolved V genes, and no reason is known for the rest. The V and J calls and clone size were taken over from that table, and D and trimming were inferred from the DNA. A total of about 180,000 clones appear in this sample, 80% to 95% of them only once. The top ten clones comprise approximately 1.9% of the sample.

The sequence joins TRBV7-9 to TRBJ2-1; TRBD1 is a weak D gene call, 6 bases matching. Material: peripheral blood, obtained 28 days after the second AZD1222 dose. This receptor was taken from an adult who received the AZD1222 COVID-19 vaccine. The CDR3 sequence is CASSRDTVNNEQFF. In nucleotides, the sequence is TGTGCCAGCAGCCGGGACACAGTAAACAATGAGCAGTTCTTC.